A single sample gave rise to the 9 T cell receptor beta chains below, sequenced in a study of Ad26.COV2.S vaccination and SARS-CoV-2 variants (dated by TCRdb to 2020 to 2022). The library came from the immunoSEQ multiplex PCR assay. The table comes from immuneACCESS by way of TCRdb, which keeps in-frame sequences with V and J called. Part of the clones is missing from these tables; in studies checked, under half for an unresolved V gene and the rest for unknown reasons. The sample has about 400,000 clones on record, 70% to 90% of them singletons. More than 3% of the sample goes to the ten largest clones. In light of the paper, this sample's treatment or condition label describes: some 20 received Ad26.COV2.S at low or high dose, single or two shots; 5 received placebo; per-sample allocation not given. For vaccine and placebo recipients, the sequenced repertoires came from samples collected on day 63 after the first injection.

The sample was peripheral blood, taken in a trial of Ad26.COV2.S vaccine versus placebo. These receptors all come from a person aged 18-60 years who received the Ad26.COV2.S COVID-19 vaccine or a placebo.

This clone showed up just a few times. The CDR3 DNA is TGTGCCAGCAGCTTCCCGTTGGGGGGGGAGGAAAAACTGTTTTTT. Translating gives CASSFPLGGEEKLFF. This chain links TRBV7-9 with TRBJ1-4; D is perhaps TRBD1 (5 bases). CDR1 SEHNR and CDR2 FQNEAQ come from the germline V gene (reference sequence). This CDR3 is 15 amino acids long. V lost 3 bases and J lost 8, with 16 bases in between. Full variable domain (remainder filled in from reference TRBV7-9 and TRBJ1-4): DTGVSQNPRHKITKRGQNVTFRCDPISEHNRLYWYRQTLGQGPEFLTYFQNEAQLEKSRLLSDRFSAERPKGSFSTLEIQRTEQGDSAMYLCASSFPLGGEEKLFFGSGTQLSVL.

V is TRBV21-1 and J is TRBJ2-7. TRBV21-1 is assigned pseudogene status. The CDR3 spans 13 residues. CDR3 sequence reads: CASSKGGAYEQYF. In DNA form, the CDR3 reads TGTGCCAGCAGCAAAGGTGGGGCCTACGAGCAGTACTTC.

V and J are TRBV19 and TRBJ1-1; D remains unclear. CDR1 and CDR2 from the germline V gene are LNHDA and SQIVND (reference sequence). The CDR3 is 15 residues long. Trimming left V 8 bases short and J 2 bases short, with 18 bases between. Written as DNA, the CDR3 is TGTGCCAGTCAGACTCCCTCGGTGGGTAACACTGAAGCTTTCTTT. The encoded protein is CASQTPSVGNTEAFF.

The chain recombines TRBV6-5 with TRBJ1-5; unclear D gene. Looked up from germline, CDR1 is MNHEY and CDR2 is SVGAGI. The V end lost 8 bases, the J end lost 1 base, and 6 bases lay between the germline ends. This CDR3 is 12 amino acids long. The CDR3 spells CASQLSNQPQHF. Here the CDR3 DNA reads TGTGCCAGCCAGCTCAGCAATCAGCCCCAGCATTTT.

This clone ranks as medium-sized. This chain links TRBV4-1 with TRBJ1-2; D remains ambiguous. The V and J ends lost 4 bases and 3 bases respectively, with 12 bases between them. The CDR3 is 14 amino acids. Germline V CDR1 and CDR2: MGHRA, YSYEKL. Written as DNA, the CDR3 is TGCGCCAGCAGCCGCCCCGACACCCACTATGGCTACACCTTC. It translates to CASSRPDTHYGYTF.

The chain carries TRBV6-1 and TRBJ2-2; a weak D match, TRBD2 (5 bases). The germline V gene has CDR1 MNHNS and CDR2 SASEGT. V gave up 1 base and J gave up 5 bases, with 8 bases separating them. This CDR3 has 14 amino acids. The CDR3 nucleotides are TGTGCCAGCAGTGAAGTTCCGGGAACCGGGGAGCTGTTTTTT. Translating gives CASSEVPGTGELFF.

The chain has TRBV5-1 and TRBJ2-2, with TRBD1 matching over 9 bases. Trimming cost V 0 bases and J 5 bases; bases outside gene matches: 2. CDR1 SGHRS and CDR2 YFSETQ come from the germline V gene. The length of the CDR3 is 15 residues. The CDR3 nucleotides are TGCGCCAGCAGCTTGGACAGGGGGCAGACCGGGGAGCTGTTTTTT. Translated, it gives CASSLDRGQTGELFF.

The V call is TRBV7-2, the J call TRBJ2-7, with 7 bases aligning to TRBD2. CDR1 and CDR2 (germline): SGHTA, FQGNSA. The CDR3 is 19 amino acids. After removal of 0 bases from V and 2 bases from J, the junction contained 16 bases not matched to a gene. The CDR3 region has the DNA TGTGCCAGCAGCTTAGCCTCGGGGGGTCCTTCGACGATTACCTACGAGCAGTACTTC. Its protein product is CASSLASGGPSTITYEQYF.

With regard to this clone: This same CDR3 is encoded by further DNA sequences in the sample. The V call is TRBV7-9, the J call TRBJ1-1; D is unresolved. Trimming shortened V by 5 bases and J by 1 base, and 5 bases separated the two germline ends. Germline V gene lookup returns CDR1 SEHNR and CDR2 FQNEAQ (reference sequence). This CDR3 spans 12 amino acids. CDR3 region: CASSAGNTEAFF. In DNA, the CDR3 is TGTGCCAGCAGCGCCGGGAACACTGAAGCTTTCTTT.